This passage covers 5 T cell receptor beta chains from one sample sequenced in a study of T cells expressing NK-cell markers. TCRdb reprocessed the 5' RACE reads and reports one entry per CDR3 protein, with no DNA. This sample's table reports approximately 170,000 distinct CDR3 sequences. Sample: blood T cells: a sorted CD56 or NKG2C T cell subset, CD4+ or CD8+ T cells, or bulk PBMC T cells (not recorded which). These receptors all stem from a man aged 18-75 years in good health.

The chain has TRBV9 and TRBJ2-1; TCRdb gives TRBD2 as the D gene, but with no DNA this cannot be confirmed. Per the germline V gene, CDR1 is SGDLS and CDR2 is YYNGEE. The CDR3 covers 18 residues. CDR3 in amino acids: CASSASRTSGSSYNEQFF.

The V and J genes are TRBV7-8 and TRBJ1-2. This CDR3 comprises 13 residues. Germline V gene lookup returns CDR1 SGHVS and CDR2 FQNEAQ. The CDR3 reads CASSLALWDGYTF. The full variable domain, rest sourced from reference TRBV7-8 and TRBJ1-2, is GAGVSQSPRYKVAKRGQDVALRCDPISGHVSLFWYQQALGQGPEFLTYFQNEAQLDKSGLPSDRFFAERPEGSVSTLKIQRTQQEDSAVYLCASSLALWDGYTFGSGTRLTVV.

The chain uses TRBV3-1 and TRBJ1-4; the TCRdb call, TRBD1, lacks DNA for checking. Germline V gene lookup returns CDR1 LGHDT and CDR2 YNNKEL (reference sequence). This CDR3 is built from 19 residues. The CDR3 loop is CASSHGYGGEGAENEKLFF.

The chain links TRBV12-3 or TRBV12-4 to TRBJ2-4. This CDR3 has 14 amino acids. The CDR3: CASSLVNVQDIQYF.

This chain joins TRBV12-3 or TRBV12-4 and TRBJ2-5; TCRdb designates TRBD1, a call that cannot be tested without DNA. The CDR3 contains 17 residues. CDR3 residues: CASSLNPPGWLKETQYF.